One and the same sample provided the 32 T cell receptor beta chains below, sequenced in a study of T cells after yellow fever vaccination. TCRdb fed the 5' RACE reads into MiXCR, producing one record per CDR3 protein. Altogether about 320,000 distinct CDR3 sequences are present, about 4.5% being singletons, with the ten largest covering approximately 19%. The sequencing here drew on PBMCs, taken 15 days after the yellow fever booster vaccination. The receptor set was obtained from a man aged 18 to 35 who received the YFV17D yellow fever vaccine.

The genes are TRBV7-2 and TRBJ2-2, with D perhaps TRBD1 (5 bases). This CDR3 spans 15 amino acids. Germline CDR1 and CDR2: SGHTA and FQGNSA. The germline V and J ends were trimmed by 3 bases and 4 bases, with 12 bases remaining between them. The CDR3 is CASSFPGRATGELFF. CDR3 DNA: TGTGCCAGCAGCTTCCCCGGCAGGGCCACCGGGGAGCTGTTTTTT.

This clonotype has more than one count but fewer than ten. J is TRBJ2-1 and V is TRBV4-3; 9 bases map to TRBD2. CDR1 and CDR2 (germline): LGHNA, YSLEER. This CDR3 has 13 amino acids. Unmatched junction bases numbered 3, after V lost 8 bases and J lost 4 bases. CDR3 loop: CASGGGGYNEQFF. In DNA, the CDR3 is TGCGCCAGCGGCGGGGGGGGTTACAATGAGCAGTTCTTC.

A few counts support this clonotype. The CDR3 loop is CASRRTGGYEQYV. The CDR3 nucleotides read TGTGCCAGCAGACGGACAGGGGGCTACGAGCAGTACGTC. The rearrangement links TRBV7-2 to TRBJ2-7; 10 positions agree with TRBD1. V dropped 6 bases and J dropped 3; count of bases not matched to a gene: 2. The V gene's germline CDR1 is SGHTA and CDR2 FQGNSA. The CDR3 is 13 amino acids.

The rearrangement uses TRBV5-5 and TRBJ2-3, with 14 positions matching TRBD2. Looked up from germline, CDR1 is SGHKS and CDR2 is YYEKEE (reference sequence). J was trimmed by 1 base and V by 3 bases; bases with no gene match: 4. The CDR3 length is 17 residues. CDR3 residues: CASSSGLAGGRTDTQYF. The CDR3 DNA sequence: TGTGCCAGCAGCTCTGGACTAGCGGGGGGTCGCACAGATACGCAGTATTTT. Variable domain in full (rest from reference TRBV5-5 and TRBJ2-3): DAGVTQSPTHLIKTRGQQVTLRCSPISGHKSVSWYQQVLGQGPQFIFQYYEKEERGRGNFPDRFSARQFPNYSSELNVNALLLGDSALYLCASSSGLAGGRTDTQYFGPGTRLTVL.

This clonotype was counted many times. The V and J genes are TRBV5-1 and TRBJ2-3; tentative D call: TRBD1 (5 bases). CDR3 length: 14 residues. Trimming removed 4 bases from V and 5 bases from J, with 14 bases in between. Germline CDR1 and CDR2: SGHRS and YFSETQ. The CDR3 protein is CASSPDNGEDTQYF. Here the CDR3 DNA reads TGCGCCAGCAGCCCGGACAACGGCGAAGATACGCAGTATTTT.

The table lists this clonotype with many counts. The chain recombines TRBV7-2 with TRBJ2-7, with TRBD2 matching over 9 bases. Per germline, CDR1 SGHTA and CDR2 FQGNSA. CDR3 length equals 15 residues. V was pared by 6 bases and J by 2 bases, with 8 bases of the junction left unmatched. CDR3 loop: CASRLSGGRTYEQYF. In nucleotides, the CDR3 is TGTGCCAGCAGGTTGAGCGGGGGGAGGACCTACGAGCAGTACTTC.

This clonotype was observed at least ten times. This chain links TRBV20-1 with TRBJ2-1; 16 nucleotides match TRBD2. V lost 5 bases to trimming and J lost 8 bases; unmatched junction nucleotides: 12. The CDR3 spans 17 residues. Germline assignment: CDR1 DFQATT and CDR2 SNEGSKA (reference sequence). DNA for the CDR3: TGCAGTGCTTTTCTCCCGGGACTAGCGGGGGGGCTCGATGAGCAGTTCTTC. It yields the protein CSAFLPGLAGGLDEQFF.

This clonotype showed up many times. The V gene is TRBV7-6, the J gene TRBJ2-5; the D gene is possibly TRBD1 (6 bases). The length of the CDR3 is 15 residues. CDR1 is SGHVS, CDR2 FNYEAQ, per germline. Deletions cut 2 bases from V and 5 bases from J, with 15 bases between. CDR3 loop: CASSLWAGVWETQYF. CDR3 nucleotide sequence: TGTGCCAGCAGCTTATGGGCAGGGGTTTGGGAGACCCAGTACTTC.

This clonotype was seen repeatedly, ten times or more. The CDR3 bases are TGTGCCAGCTCAGGGACGGTTTACAATGAGCAGTTCTTC. This encodes CASSGTVYNEQFF. This chain joins TRBV18 and TRBJ2-1; the D gene could be TRBD1 or TRBD2 (5 bases each). The V gene lost 5 bases and the J gene lost 4 bases, with 9 bases spanning the gap. CDR1 is KGHSH and CDR2 is LQKENI in the germline V gene. The CDR3 extends over 13 amino acids.

This clonotype occurred many times. This chain connects TRBV2 to TRBJ2-7; D uncertain. Germline assignment: CDR1 SNHLY and CDR2 FYNNEI. Trimming took off 5 bases at V and 2 bases at J, with 4 bases between the two ends. This CDR3 is 11 amino acids long. The CDR3 region is CASSTPYEQYF. In DNA, the CDR3 is TGTGCCAGCAGTACACCCTACGAGCAGTACTTC.

The chain employs TRBV20-1 and TRBJ1-1, with D hard to call. The V gene's germline CDR1 is DFQATT and CDR2 SNEGSKA (reference sequence). This CDR3 has 15 residues. V lost 1 base to trimming and J lost 3 bases, with 15 bases between them. Here the CDR3 reads CSARGWRLGDTEAFF. The CDR3 DNA sequence: TGCAGTGCTAGAGGTTGGCGACTGGGCGACACTGAAGCTTTCTTT.

The chain recombines TRBV11-2 with TRBJ1-1; weak D call: TRBD1 (5 bases). CDR1 is SGHAT and CDR2 is FQNNGV in the germline V gene. This CDR3 region has 13 residues. The V end lost 5 bases, the J end lost 5 bases, and 12 bases lay between the germline ends. This CDR3 is CASSAEYRTEAFF. In DNA, the CDR3 is TGTGCCAGCAGCGCTGAATACAGGACTGAAGCTTTCTTT.

This clonotype was seen a handful of times. This sequence joins TRBV5-5 and TRBJ2-1; D may be TRBD1 (6 bases). V dropped 2 bases and J dropped 1 base, with 10 bases sitting between them. This CDR3 spans 15 amino acids. Germline assignment: CDR1 SGHKS and CDR2 YYEKEE (reference sequence). Written as DNA, the CDR3 is TGTGCCAGCAGCTTCGGGGACATATCCTACAATGAGCAGTTCTTC. It yields the protein CASSFGDISYNEQFF.

This clonotype has ten or more counts. The J gene is TRBJ2-3, the V gene TRBV11-2; 8 bases are shared with TRBD2. The V and J ends lost 5 bases and 0 bases, in that order; junction bases with no gene match: 10. This CDR3 comprises 17 residues. Germline CDR1 reads SGHAT; CDR2 reads FQNNGV. The CDR3 region has the DNA TGTGCCAGCAGCCCTTTTCCGGGGGGGTCTAGCACAGATACGCAGTATTTT. Translating gives CASSPFPGGSSTDTQYF. Filled out from reference TRBV11-2 and TRBJ2-3, the complete variable domain reads EAGVAQSPRYKIIEKRQSVAFWCNPISGHATLYWYQQILGQGPKLLIQFQNNGVVDDSQLPKDRFSAERLKGVDSTLKIQPAKLEDSAVYLCASSPFPGGSSTDTQYFGPGTRLTVL.

The rearrangement joins TRBV7-8 to TRBJ2-7; possibly TRBD2 for D (5 bases). Germline V gives CDR1 SGHVS, CDR2 FQNEAQ. The CDR3 has 15 amino acids. Trimming pared 5 bases from V and 0 bases from J, leaving 14 bases between. The CDR3 loop is CASSQMTGFSYEQYF. CDR3 nucleotide sequence: TGTGCCAGCAGCCAGATGACGGGGTTCTCCTACGAGCAGTACTTC.

The V call is TRBV24-1, the J call TRBJ1-2; 7 bases are shared with TRBD1. From germline, CDR1 is KGHDR and CDR2 SFDVKD. CDR3 length: 14 residues. With V trimmed by 7 bases and J by 2 bases, 6 bases remained unmatched. The CDR3 reads CATRVTGANYGYTF. The DNA for the CDR3 is TGTGCCACCAGAGTCACAGGGGCAAACTATGGCTACACCTTC.

V is TRBV20-1 and J is TRBJ2-1; D perhaps matches TRBD2 (5 bases). The V and J ends lost 5 bases and 4 bases respectively, with 6 bases between them. The CDR3 is 11 amino acids. CDR1 DFQATT and CDR2 SNEGSKA come from the germline V gene (reference sequence). The CDR3 spells CSAGLYNEQFF. The CDR3 region has the DNA TGCAGTGCTGGACTGTACAATGAGCAGTTCTTC.

This clonotype was picked up a small number of times. The chain employs TRBV2 and TRBJ2-7; the match to TRBD1 covers 7 bases. CDR3 length: 14 residues. In germline, CDR1 is SNHLY, CDR2 FYNNEI. The V and J ends lost 6 bases and 1 base, in that order; junction bases with no gene match: 6. CDR3: CASRFPGGSYEQYV. CDR3 bases: TGTGCCAGCAGATTTCCAGGGGGATCCTACGAGCAGTACGTC.

The chain employs TRBV5-1 and TRBJ1-2; a possible D gene is TRBD1 (6 bases). There are 12 residues in the CDR3. Germline V gene data show CDR1 as SGHRS and CDR2 as YFSETQ. Trimming pared 2 bases from V and 6 bases from J, leaving 8 bases between. CDR3 sequence (DNA): TGCGCCAGCAGCTTTGCAGGGGATGGCTACACCTTC. Encoded protein: CASSFAGDGYTF. Supplemented by reference TRBV5-1 and TRBJ1-2, the full variable domain reads KAGVTQTPRYLIKTRGQQVTLSCSPISGHRSVSWYQQTPGQGLQFLFEYFSETQRNKGNFPGRFSGRQFSNSRSEMNVSTLELGDSALYLCASSFAGDGYTFGSGTRLTVV.

There are a few counts of this clonotype. CDR3 sequence: CASSKGQADTIYF. As DNA, the CDR3 is TGTGCCAGCAGCAAGGGACAGGCGGACACCATATATTTT. The rearrangement joins TRBV7-6 to TRBJ1-3, with 8 bases that match TRBD1. This CDR3 is built from 13 residues. CDR1 SGHVS and CDR2 FNYEAQ come from the germline V gene. Unmatched junction bases numbered 5, after V lost 5 bases and J lost 8 bases.

The CDR3 loop reads CASTIGQGYSSTDTQYF. The CDR3, as DNA: TGTGCCAGCACCATCGGACAGGGCTATTCTAGCACAGATACGCAGTATTTT. J is TRBJ2-3 and V is TRBV9; TRBD1 agrees at 8 bases. CDR1 is SGDLS, CDR2 YYNGEE, per germline. This CDR3 has 17 residues. Unmatched junction bases numbered 12, after V lost 6 bases and J lost 0 bases.

This clonotype was counted at least ten times. The chain links TRBV7-2 to TRBJ2-1; D is unclear. The CDR3 is 14 residues long. Germline-derived CDR1 and CDR2 are SGHTA and FQGNSA. Trimming stripped 5 bases from V and 4 bases from J, with 12 bases between. This CDR3 reads CASSPRPFYNEQFF. CDR3 sequence (DNA): TGTGCCAGCAGCCCGCGGCCCTTTTACAATGAGCAGTTCTTC.

The CDR3 coding sequence is TGTGCCAGCAGACCACAGAACTATGGGTTTACGGAGACCCAGTACTTC. Protein: CASRPQNYGFTETQYF. The chain is built from TRBV6-2 or TRBV6-3 and TRBJ2-5; no definite D call. Per the germline V gene, CDR1 is MNHEY and CDR2 is SVGEGT. The CDR3 is made up of 16 amino acids. The V end was cut by 6 bases, the J end by 5 bases, with 22 bases between.

This clonotype was detected many times. The genes are TRBV5-5 and TRBJ2-5, with D perhaps matching TRBD2 (5 bases). The germline V gene has CDR1 SGHKS and CDR2 YYEKEE (reference sequence). This CDR3 is 13 amino acids long. The V end lost 2 bases, the J end lost 5 bases, and 10 bases lay between the germline ends. For the CDR3, the DNA is TGTGCCAGCAGCTTTCTCGGGGAGGAGACCCAGTACTTC. Encoded protein: CASSFLGEETQYF.

The sample holds many counts of this clonotype. This rearrangement joins TRBV5-1 to TRBJ2-3, with 11 bases aligning to TRBD1. Germline V gene lookup returns CDR1 SGHRS and CDR2 YFSETQ. V dropped 0 bases and J dropped 4; count of bases not matched to a gene: 4. CDR3 length equals 16 residues. CDR3 nucleotide sequence: TGCGCCAGCAGCTTGGTGGGGACAGGGGGAGCAGATACGCAGTATTTT. Translating gives CASSLVGTGGADTQYF.

The CDR3 region is CASSRTVHEAFF. Written as DNA, the CDR3 is TGTGCCAGCTCACGGACAGTTCATGAAGCTTTCTTT. This chain joins TRBV18 and TRBJ1-1; D might be TRBD1 (6 bases). CDR1 KGHSH and CDR2 LQKENI come from the germline V gene. V was shortened by 4 bases and J by 7 bases, with 10 bases between the two germline ends. The CDR3 runs 12 residues.

This clonotype was picked up many times. The gene calls are TRBV6-1 and TRBJ2-5, with D perhaps TRBD2 (5 bases). CDR1 and CDR2 from the germline V gene are MNHNS and SASEGT. V was shortened by 4 bases and J by 1 base, with 10 bases between the two germline ends. This CDR3 contains 14 residues. In DNA form, the CDR3 reads TGTGCCAGCAGTGCAGGAGGCGGCCAAGAGACCCAGTACTTC. This encodes CASSAGGGQETQYF.

This clonotype was seen at least ten times. The V gene is TRBV6-5, the J gene TRBJ2-3, with D possibly TRBD2 on 6 matching bases. In germline, CDR1 is MNHEY, CDR2 SVGAGI. Trimming removed 6 bases at V and 2 bases at J, with 18 bases between. The length of the CDR3 is 16 residues. CDR3 DNA sequence: TGTGCCAGCAGAGGACCTCGGAGGGGATACACAGATACGCAGTATTTT. Its translation: CASRGPRRGYTDTQYF.

This clonotype was recorded many times. This rearrangement joins TRBV5-1 to TRBJ2-3, with unresolved D. Germline V gene lookup returns CDR1 SGHRS and CDR2 YFSETQ. V gave up 2 bases and J gave up 5 bases, with 12 bases separating them. This CDR3 is 14 amino acids long. DNA of the CDR3: TGCGCCAGCAGCTTAGTTGCGGCCGAAGATACGCAGTATTTT. Residues: CASSLVAAEDTQYF.

This chain links TRBV27 with TRBJ2-1, with 12 positions matching TRBD1. Germline loops: CDR1 MNHEY, CDR2 SMNVEV (reference sequence). The junction had 9 bases not matched to a gene; V was cut back by 2 bases and J by 7 bases. The CDR3 loop spans 17 amino acids. The CDR3 sequence: CASSLGGGTGGMNEQFF. For the CDR3, the DNA is TGTGCCAGCAGTTTAGGGGGGGGGACAGGGGGCATGAATGAGCAGTTCTTC.

Many counts were recorded for this clonotype. The chain has TRBV7-2 and TRBJ2-3; TRBD2 might be the D (6 bases). The CDR3 has 14 amino acids. Germline loops: CDR1 SGHTA, CDR2 FQGNSA. The germline V and J ends were trimmed by 2 bases and 6 bases, with 12 bases remaining between them. The CDR3 DNA follows: TGTGCCAGCAGCTTAAATGCGGGGCCGGATACGCAGTATTTT. It is translated as CASSLNAGPDTQYF.

In its sample, this clonotype was seen a few times. V gene TRBV20-1 combines with J gene TRBJ1-6; D is ambiguous. Germline V gene data show CDR1 as DFQATT and CDR2 as SNEGSKA (reference sequence). Deletions cut 3 bases from V and 7 bases from J, with 19 bases between. CDR3 length: 16 amino acids. CDR3 coding DNA: TGCAGTGCTAGGGAAGGGAGGGCACTGGAAAATTCACCCCTCCACTTT. Protein product: CSAREGRALENSPLHF.